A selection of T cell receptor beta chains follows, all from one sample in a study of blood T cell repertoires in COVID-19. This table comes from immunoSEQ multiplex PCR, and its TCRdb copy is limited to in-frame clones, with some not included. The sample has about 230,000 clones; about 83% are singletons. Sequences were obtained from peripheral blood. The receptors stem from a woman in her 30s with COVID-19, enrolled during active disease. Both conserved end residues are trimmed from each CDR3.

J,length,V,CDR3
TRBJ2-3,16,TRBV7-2,ASSLGAGTSGGTDTQY
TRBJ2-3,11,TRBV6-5,AASGASTDTQY
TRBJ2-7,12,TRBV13,ASSRDRTPYEQY
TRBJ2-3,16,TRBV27,ASSPGLAGARFTDTQY
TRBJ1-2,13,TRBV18,ASSPSGGENYGYT
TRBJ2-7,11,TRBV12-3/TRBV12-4,ASSFGQLGEQY
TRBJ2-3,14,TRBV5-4,ASREGGRAGNRTQY
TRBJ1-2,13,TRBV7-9,ASSLGQGHLYGYT
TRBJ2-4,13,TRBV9,ASSVSWTGGNIQY
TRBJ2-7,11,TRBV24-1,ATSDPGTSEQY
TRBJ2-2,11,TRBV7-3,ASSPRGTGELF
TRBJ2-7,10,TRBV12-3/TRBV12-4,ASSILAGEQY